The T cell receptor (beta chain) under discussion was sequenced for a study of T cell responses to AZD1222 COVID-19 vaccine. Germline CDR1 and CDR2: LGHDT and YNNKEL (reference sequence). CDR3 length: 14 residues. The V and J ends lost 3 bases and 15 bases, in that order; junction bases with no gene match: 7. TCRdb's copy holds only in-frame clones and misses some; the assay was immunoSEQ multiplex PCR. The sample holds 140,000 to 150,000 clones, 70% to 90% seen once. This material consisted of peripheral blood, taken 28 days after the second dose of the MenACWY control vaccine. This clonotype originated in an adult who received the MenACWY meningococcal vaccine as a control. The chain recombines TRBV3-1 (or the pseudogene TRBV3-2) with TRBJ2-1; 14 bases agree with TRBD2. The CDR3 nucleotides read TGTGCCAGCAGCCAGACTAGCGGGGGGGCCCTCCCGTTCTTC. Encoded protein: CASSQTSGGALPFF.